This record looks at one TCR beta chain sequence and its context. Its specificity is unknown. Treatment defined: roughly 11-day PBMC culture with coronavirus spike peptide pools or control peptides (ViraFEST assay). This sample was included in a study of vaccination and CD4 T cells after COVID-19. The overall study: Post-COVID draws followed diagnosis by a median around 100 days (range 35 to 161). The authors exposed cells to overlapping spike peptides derived from SARS-CoV-2, HCoV-NL63, HCoV-OC43 and HCoV-229E.

Cultured CD4+ T cell DNA was sequenced using the Oncomine TCR Beta short-read assay. TCRdb reprocessed the PCR reads with MiXCR, giving one entry per CDR3 protein. The sample carries over 15,000 distinct CDR3 sequences, 55% to 85% recorded once. The trim removed 0 bases at V and 6 bases at J, leaving 6 bases unmatched. The CDR3 runs to 15 residues. CDR1 is MRHNA and CDR2 is SNTAGT in the germline V gene. The specimen was CD4+ T cells from blood, cultured in vitro. The source of this sequence is a human donor who had recovered from COVID-19. The J gene is TRBJ2-3, the V gene TRBV6-4; 7 bases are shared with TRBD2. The CDR3 sequence is CASSDSTGGPDTQYF. CDR3 DNA sequence: TGTGCCAGCAGTGACTCGACGGGAGGCCCCGATACGCAGTATTTT.